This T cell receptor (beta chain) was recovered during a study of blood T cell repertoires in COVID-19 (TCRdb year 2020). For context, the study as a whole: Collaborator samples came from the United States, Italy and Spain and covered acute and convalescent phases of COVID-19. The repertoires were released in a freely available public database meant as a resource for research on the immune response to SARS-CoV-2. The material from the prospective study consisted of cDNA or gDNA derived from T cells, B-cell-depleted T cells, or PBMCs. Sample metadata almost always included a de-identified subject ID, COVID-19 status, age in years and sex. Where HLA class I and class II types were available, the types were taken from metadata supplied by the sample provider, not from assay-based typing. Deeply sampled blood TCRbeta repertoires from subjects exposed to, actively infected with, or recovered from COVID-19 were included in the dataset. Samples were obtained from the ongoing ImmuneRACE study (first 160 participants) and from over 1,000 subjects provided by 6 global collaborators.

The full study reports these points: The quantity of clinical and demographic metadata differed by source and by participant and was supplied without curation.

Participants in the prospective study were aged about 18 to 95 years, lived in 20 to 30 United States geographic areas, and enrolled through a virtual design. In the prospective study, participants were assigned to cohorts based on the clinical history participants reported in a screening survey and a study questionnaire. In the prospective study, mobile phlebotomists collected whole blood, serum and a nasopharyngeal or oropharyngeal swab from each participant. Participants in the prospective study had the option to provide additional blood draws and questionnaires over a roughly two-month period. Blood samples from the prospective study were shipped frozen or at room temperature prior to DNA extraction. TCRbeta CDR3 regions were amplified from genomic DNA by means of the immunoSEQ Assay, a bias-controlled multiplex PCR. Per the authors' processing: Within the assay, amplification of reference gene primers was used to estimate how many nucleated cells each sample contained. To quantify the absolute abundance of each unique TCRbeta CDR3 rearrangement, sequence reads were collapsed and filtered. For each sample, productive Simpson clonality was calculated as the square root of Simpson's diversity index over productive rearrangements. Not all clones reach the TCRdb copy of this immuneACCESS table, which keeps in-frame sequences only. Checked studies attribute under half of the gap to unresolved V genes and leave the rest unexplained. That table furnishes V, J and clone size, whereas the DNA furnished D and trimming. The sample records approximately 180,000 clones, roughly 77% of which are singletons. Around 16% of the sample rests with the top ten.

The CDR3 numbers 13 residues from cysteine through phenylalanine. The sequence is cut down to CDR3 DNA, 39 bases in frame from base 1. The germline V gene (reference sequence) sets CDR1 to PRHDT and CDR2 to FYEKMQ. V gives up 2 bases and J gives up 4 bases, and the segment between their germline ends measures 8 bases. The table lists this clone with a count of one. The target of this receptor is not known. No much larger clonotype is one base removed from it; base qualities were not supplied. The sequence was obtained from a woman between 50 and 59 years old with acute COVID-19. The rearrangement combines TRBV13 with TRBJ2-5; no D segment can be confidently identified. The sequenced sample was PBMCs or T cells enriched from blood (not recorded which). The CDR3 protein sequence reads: CASSLKLGETQYF. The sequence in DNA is TGTGCCAGCAGCTTAAAGCTCGGAGAGACCCAGTACTTC.